This TCR beta chain is drawn from a study of blood T cell repertoires in COVID-19. Overall study: Collection of acute and convalescent COVID-19 samples took place in the United States, Italy and Spain.

As handled by the study authors: Amplified reference gene primers provided the basis for estimating nucleated cell counts. Measured with immunoSEQ multiplex PCR; TCRdb has only the in-frame clones, and not every one. Clonal size and the V and J genes are those of that table, whereas D and trimming came from the DNA. Among approximately 250,000 clones, around 88% were seen once, and the ten largest hold approximately 5%. The germline V and J ends were trimmed by 3 bases and 5 bases, with 10 bases remaining between them. The CDR3 extends over 14 amino acids. Per germline, CDR1 LGHDT and CDR2 YNNKEL (reference sequence).

The rearrangement links TRBV3-1 (or the pseudogene TRBV3-2) to TRBJ2-2, with no clear D. The sample taken for sequencing was peripheral blood. The clonotype was recovered from an elderly woman with COVID-19, enrolled during active disease. CDR3 coding DNA: TGTGCCAGCAGCCAGAATCGGGTTACCGGGGAGCTGTTTTTT. Its translation is CASSQNRVTGELFF.